A single sample is the source of the 28 T cell receptor beta chains below, sequenced in a study of T cell responses to AZD1222 COVID-19 vaccine (dated by TCRdb to the early 2020s). The library was made by the immunoSEQ multiplex PCR assay. The source is immuneACCESS, and TCRdb retained only in-frame sequences with V and J called. Part of the clones is not carried over; for the studies checked, unresolved V genes explain less than half of this, and the remainder is unexplained. Counted in this sample were 59,000 or so clones; approximately 79% of them appeared once. The biggest ten clones account for roughly a tenth of the sample. Reading the label with the study, this specimen's time point is: baseline before first vaccination. The input for sequencing was peripheral blood, taken on day 0 of AZD1222 vaccination. Source of these receptors: an adult in good health.

The chain links TRBV28 to TRBJ1-2; TRBD1 matches 7 bases. The V gene end was trimmed by 0 bases and the J gene end by 6 bases; junction bases not matched to a gene: 4. The CDR3 runs 14 residues. Germline-derived CDR1 and CDR2 are MDHEN and SYDVKM. The CDR3 bases are TGTGCCAGCAGTTTATGGACAGGGATTAATGGCTACACCTTC. Its protein is CASSLWTGINGYTF.

The chain has TRBV6-2 or TRBV6-3 and TRBJ2-1, with 12 bases identical to TRBD2. This CDR3 comprises 17 residues. Germline V gene lookup returns CDR1 MNHEY and CDR2 SVGEGT. With V trimmed by 3 bases and J by 8 bases, 11 bases remained unmatched. This CDR3 is CASSYSTSGGSADEQFF. The CDR3 DNA follows: TGTGCCAGCAGTTATTCCACTAGCGGGGGGTCCGCCGATGAGCAGTTCTTC.

The gene calls are TRBV5-1 and TRBJ2-2, with a weak D call TRBD1 (5 bases). The CDR3 consists of 15 residues. V was pared by 0 bases and J by 3 bases, with 9 bases between. Germline CDR1 SGHRS, CDR2 YFSETQ. The chain's CDR3 is CASSLAGKDTGELFF. The CDR3 DNA is TGCGCCAGCAGCTTGGCAGGGAAAGACACCGGGGAGCTGTTTTTT.

The genes are TRBV4-1 and TRBJ2-1, with a tentative D call TRBD1 (7 bases). V lost 1 base, J lost 7 bases, and 20 bases lay in between. The germline V gene has CDR1 MGHRA and CDR2 YSYEKL. There are 17 residues in the CDR3. The CDR3 protein is CASSQVSRDRGQNEQFF. The CDR3, as DNA: TGCGCCAGCAGCCAAGTTTCGCGGGATAGGGGGCAAAATGAGCAGTTCTTC.

Regarding this clone: The same CDR3 arises from other DNA sequences in this sample as well. The chain combines TRBV18 with TRBJ1-1; TRBD1 matches 11 bases. This CDR3 has 14 amino acids. The ends lost 4 bases at V and 4 bases at J; junction bases unmatched: 2. Per germline, CDR1 KGHSH and CDR2 LQKENI. The CDR3 protein is CASSLGTGGTEAFF. CDR3 DNA: TGTGCCAGCTCACTAGGGACAGGGGGCACTGAAGCTTTCTTT.

This chain's CDR3 is CASSYATGGNTEAFF. In DNA form, the CDR3 reads TGTGCCAGCAGTTATGCGACAGGGGGGAACACTGAAGCTTTCTTT. This chain links TRBV6-5 with TRBJ1-1; 9 nucleotides line up with TRBD1. This CDR3 is built from 15 residues. V shed 3 bases and J 1 base; nucleotides not matched to a gene: 3. Germline values: CDR1 MNHEY, CDR2 SVGAGI.

The chain links TRBV28 to TRBJ2-7; TRBD2 might be the D (6 bases). Per the germline V gene, CDR1 is MDHEN and CDR2 is SYDVKM. V was clipped by 2 bases and J by 4 bases, with 21 bases between them. The CDR3 is made up of 17 amino acids. CDR3 protein: CASSLGPAGRGLYEQYF. DNA for the CDR3: TGTGCCAGCAGTTTAGGGCCTGCGGGGAGAGGGTTGTACGAGCAGTACTTC.

This chain connects TRBV19 to TRBJ1-1; 11 bases match TRBD1. Germline V gene sequence: CDR1 LNHDA, CDR2 SQIVND (reference sequence). The ends lost 5 bases at V and 7 bases at J; junction bases unmatched: 3. This CDR3 region has 13 residues. CDR3 nucleotides: TGTGCCAGTAGTTTCGGGACAGGGGGTGAAGCTTTCTTT. It is translated as CASSFGTGGEAFF.

The rearrangement uses TRBV7-8 and TRBJ2-7; D gene unclear. V lost 3 bases and J 3 bases, leaving 9 bases between the germline ends. CDR3 length: 13 amino acids. Germline CDR1 reads SGHVS; CDR2 reads FQNEAQ. The CDR3 sequence: CASSLELSYEQYF. In nucleotides, the CDR3 is TGTGCCAGCAGCTTGGAACTAAGCTACGAGCAGTACTTC.

The rearrangement uses TRBV25-1 and TRBJ1-4, with D maybe TRBD1 (6 bases). Germline lookup yields CDR1 MGHDK and CDR2 SYGVNS. The CDR3 contains 14 residues. The V gene lost 6 bases and the J gene lost 8 bases, with 16 bases spanning the gap. Here the CDR3 DNA reads TGTGCCAGCAGCCTTTCAGGGGTAGGGGAAAAACTGTTTTTT. Translating it yields CASSLSGVGEKLFF.

The chain has TRBV30 and TRBJ1-2, with D perhaps TRBD1 (6 bases). The germline V gene has CDR1 GTSNPN and CDR2 SVGIG (reference sequence). The CDR3 is 14 residues long. With 0 bases removed from V and 5 bases from J, the gap between germline ends came to 13 bases. CDR3 nucleotides: TGTGCCTGGAGTGTAACAGGGAAGGGATATGGCTACACCTTC. This sequence encodes CAWSVTGKGYGYTF.

This chain joins TRBV18 and TRBJ1-5, with D hard to call. The CDR3 extends over 14 amino acids. The germline V gene has CDR1 KGHSH and CDR2 LQKENI. Deletions cut 0 bases from V and 1 base from J, with 4 bases between. CDR3 sequence reads: CASSPPLSNQPQHF. The CDR3 DNA is TGTGCCAGCTCACCACCGTTAAGCAATCAGCCCCAGCATTTT.

The chain uses TRBV2 and TRBJ2-5; 7 bases are shared with TRBD1. This CDR3 has 15 amino acids. Germline CDR1 and CDR2: SNHLY and FYNNEI. Trimming took 6 bases from V and 4 from J; bases not matched to a gene: 11. The CDR3 nucleotides are TGTGCCAGCAGCAGACGTAGGGCAGGGGGAGAGACCCAGTACTTC. Its protein product is CASSRRRAGGETQYF.

V gene TRBV5-4 combines with J gene TRBJ1-2; a weak D match, TRBD1 (6 bases). Germline V gene sequence: CDR1 SGHNT, CDR2 YYREEE (reference sequence). Trimming cost V 0 bases and J 3 bases, with 9 bases left between them. The CDR3 is 14 residues long. In DNA form, the CDR3 reads TGTGCCAGCAGCTTGGGGGGGGGCGACTATGGCTACACCTTC. This encodes CASSLGGGDYGYTF.

This clone was counted a few times. This chain connects TRBV28 to TRBJ2-7; D possibly corresponds to TRBD1 (5 bases). Trimming shortened V by 4 bases and J by 3 bases, and 13 bases separated the two germline ends. Germline V gene lookup returns CDR1 MDHEN and CDR2 SYDVKM. This CDR3 spans 14 amino acids. The CDR3 DNA sequence: TGTGCCAGCAGTTCCCCGACAGAGTACTACGAGCAGTACTTC. Translation: CASSSPTEYYEQYF.

The CDR3 coding sequence is TGTGCCAGCAGTTTGGGGACTGCCTATACGCAGTATTTT. Protein product: CASSLGTAYTQYF. The chain links TRBV12-3 or TRBV12-4 to TRBJ2-3; a weak D match, TRBD2 (6 bases). Trimming stripped 3 bases from V and 7 bases from J, with 11 bases between. This CDR3 is built from 13 residues.

V is TRBV6-2 or TRBV6-3 and J is TRBJ1-3; D is uncertain. The CDR3 covers 15 residues. CDR1 is MNHEY, CDR2 SVGEGT, per germline. Trimming stripped 6 bases from V and 3 bases from J, with 15 bases between. CDR3 residues: CASSLTVGFGNTIYF. As DNA, the CDR3 is TGTGCCAGCAGCTTAACGGTGGGGTTTGGAAACACCATATATTTT.

The V call is TRBV5-1, the J call TRBJ1-1; 8 bases are a match to TRBD1. J was trimmed by 3 bases and V by 3 bases; bases with no gene match: 4. Germline lookup yields CDR1 SGHRS and CDR2 YFSETQ. The CDR3 sequence is 14 residues long. The CDR3 spells CASSSTGVHTEAFF. CDR3 DNA: TGCGCCAGCAGCTCGACAGGGGTGCACACTGAAGCTTTCTTT.

This chain connects TRBV5-6 to TRBJ1-6, with a possible D match to TRBD1 (6 bases). From germline, CDR1 is SGHDT and CDR2 YYEEEE. The CDR3 length is 13 residues. V lost 4 bases and J lost 14, with 16 bases in between. The CDR3 sequence: CASSGRQVSSLHF. CDR3 DNA: TGTGCCAGCAGCGGTAGACAGGTATCGTCCCTCCACTTT.

This clone has just one count. The chain recombines TRBV7-6 with TRBJ2-3, with D hard to call. V lost 0 bases, J lost 2 bases, and 9 bases lay in between. Germline values: CDR1 SGHVS, CDR2 FNYEAQ. The CDR3 consists of 15 residues. This CDR3 is CASSLAWSPTDTQYF. CDR3 nucleotides: TGTGCCAGCAGCTTAGCGTGGAGCCCCACAGATACGCAGTATTTT.

This clone was found a few times. The V and J genes are TRBV19 and TRBJ1-1; tentative D call: TRBD1 (5 bases). This CDR3 comprises 13 residues. V lost 2 bases and J 7 bases, leaving 11 bases between the germline ends. Germline loops: CDR1 LNHDA, CDR2 SQIVND (reference sequence). The CDR3, as DNA: TGTGCCAGTAGTATAATGTGGGGGGGTGAAGCTTTCTTT. Protein product: CASSIMWGGEAFF.

V and J are TRBV4-2 and TRBJ2-7, with 7 bases aligning to TRBD1. Germline V gene data show CDR1 as LGHNA and CDR2 as YNFKEQ. Unmatched junction bases numbered 9, after V lost 3 bases and J lost 1 base. The CDR3 is 16 residues long. The CDR3 sequence is CASSQTDRKSSYEQYF. The CDR3 bases are TGTGCCAGCAGCCAGACGGACAGGAAATCATCCTACGAGCAGTACTTC.

This chain joins TRBV9 and TRBJ1-3; a possible D gene is TRBD1 (5 bases). Trimming removed 4 bases at V and 3 bases at J, with 17 bases between. Germline CDR1 reads SGDLS; CDR2 reads YYNGEE. This CDR3 is built from 16 residues. CDR3 loop: CASSRHQGNSGNTIYF. The CDR3, as DNA: TGTGCCAGCAGCAGACATCAGGGTAACAGTGGAAACACCATATATTTT.

This chain connects TRBV12-2 to TRBJ2-3; TRBD1, as called in the table, went unchecked against the DNA. TRBV12-2 corresponds to a pseudogene. The length of the CDR3 is 15 residues. CDR3 DNA sequence: TGTGCAAGTCGCTTAGGGGACAGGGGGCCAGATACGCAGTATTTT. It specifies CASRLGDRGPDTQYF.

The V and J genes are TRBV20-1 and TRBJ1-2; D is unresolved. CDR1 is DFQATT, CDR2 SNEGSKA, per germline (reference sequence). V was pared by 3 bases and J by 3 bases, with 14 bases between. The CDR3 covers 14 residues. The CDR3 DNA sequence: TGCAGTGCTAGTGGTTGGGCCGATGACTATGGCTACACCTTC. Translating it yields CSASGWADDYGYTF.

The V gene is TRBV3-1 (or the pseudogene TRBV3-2), the J gene TRBJ1-2; 9 bases align to TRBD1. With 9 bases clipped from V and 4 bases from J, the junction kept 6 bases outside the gene matches. The CDR3 runs 13 residues. The germline V gene has CDR1 LGHDT and CDR2 YNNKEL (reference sequence). This chain's CDR3 is CASTDRGSYGYTF. The CDR3, as DNA: TGTGCCAGTACGGACAGGGGAAGCTATGGCTACACCTTC.

The chain employs TRBV3-1 (or the pseudogene TRBV3-2) and TRBJ2-1; 7 nucleotides line up with TRBD2. Germline CDR1 is LGHDT and CDR2 is YNNKEL (reference sequence). The CDR3 spans 14 residues. With V trimmed by 1 base and J by 8 bases, 5 bases remained unmatched. This chain's CDR3 is CASSQGTRTHEQFF. DNA of the CDR3: TGTGCCAGCAGCCAAGGGACTAGAACCCATGAGCAGTTCTTC.

The chain is built from TRBV7-2 and TRBJ1-3, with D possibly TRBD1 on 5 matching bases. V was pared by 7 bases and J by 0 bases, with 16 bases between. The CDR3 is 16 amino acids. The germline V gene has CDR1 SGHTA and CDR2 FQGNSA. DNA for the CDR3: TGTGCCAGCACCCGGCAGGGAGAGGTCTCTGGAAACACCATATATTTT. Translated: CASTRQGEVSGNTIYF.